This T cell receptor beta chain is drawn from a study of blood T cell repertoires in COVID-19. Study information: The study drew acute and convalescent COVID-19 samples from the United States, Italy and Spain. T cells, B-cell-depleted T cells, or PBMCs supplied cDNA or gDNA.

Per the study methods: Amplified reference gene primers provided the basis for estimating nucleated cell counts. Only in-frame clones appear in the TCRdb table, and some are missing; sequencing was by immunoSEQ multiplex PCR. The V and J calls and clone size come from that table; D and trimming were worked out from the DNA. The sample records some 300,000 clones, 90% being singletons. The Seattle site enrolled patients during active infection and followed them longitudinally. Germline V gene lookup returns CDR1 MDHEN and CDR2 SYDVKM. The CDR3 is made up of 13 amino acids. V lost 7 bases and J lost 2, with 12 bases in between. This clone appeared once.

The specimen sequenced was peripheral blood. The clonotype was recovered from a woman aged 40-49 years with COVID-19, enrolled during active disease. The rearrangement links TRBV28 to TRBJ2-7, with D perhaps matching TRBD1 (5 bases). DNA of the CDR3: TGTGCCAGCACAGGACAACTCCCCTACGAGCAGTACTTC. This codes for CASTGQLPYEQYF.